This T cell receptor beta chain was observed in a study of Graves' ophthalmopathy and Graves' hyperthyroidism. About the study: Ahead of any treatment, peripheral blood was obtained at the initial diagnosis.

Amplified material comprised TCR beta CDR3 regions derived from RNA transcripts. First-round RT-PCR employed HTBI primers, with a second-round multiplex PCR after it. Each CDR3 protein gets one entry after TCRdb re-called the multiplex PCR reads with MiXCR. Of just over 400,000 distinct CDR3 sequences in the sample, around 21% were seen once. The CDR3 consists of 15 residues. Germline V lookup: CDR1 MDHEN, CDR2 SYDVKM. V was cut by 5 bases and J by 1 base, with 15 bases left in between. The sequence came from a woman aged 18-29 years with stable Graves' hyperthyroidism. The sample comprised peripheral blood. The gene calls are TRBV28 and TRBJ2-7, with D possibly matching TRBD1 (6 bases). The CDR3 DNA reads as TGTGCCAGCAGTGCCCATGGGGACACATCCTACGAGCAGTACTTC. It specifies CASSAHGDTSYEQYF.